A selection of T cell receptor beta chains follows, all from one sample in a study of blood T cell repertoires in COVID-19. Generated by immunoSEQ multiplex PCR, the TCRdb table keeps only in-frame clones and is missing some. The sample yields roughly 240,000 clones, approximately 85% seen once. The sample consisted of PBMCs or T cells enriched from blood (not recorded which). These receptors all come from a woman aged 45-60 years with acute COVID-19. Each CDR3 is given with its conserved first and last residue. The order of the fields is D gene, J gene, clone size, V gene, CDR3 protein, CDR3 DNA. A D gene is named only where the DNA matches it firmly. The listing skips clone size in some rows; elsewhere it reads once, few, many or a size class.

>.|TRBJ2-2|.|TRBV5-8
CASGLGELFF
TGTGCCAGTGGGCTCGGGGAGCTGTTTTTT
>TRBD1|TRBJ1-2|.|TRBV2
CASSEYRGYGYTF
TGTGCCAGCAGTGAATACAGGGGGTATGGCTACACCTTC
>TRBD1|TRBJ2-5|.|TRBV12-5
CASGLGQGIVGETQYF
TGTGCTAGTGGTTTGGGACAGGGAATAGTAGGAGAGACCCAGTACTTC
>.|TRBJ1-4|few|TRBV4-3
CASSRTDEKLFF
TGCGCCAGCAGCAGGACAGATGAAAAACTGTTTTTT
>.|TRBJ1-1|.|TRBV30
CAWSRGSFGSEAFF
TGTGCCTGGAGCAGGGGATCCTTTGGCTCTGAAGCTTTCTTT
>TRBD1|TRBJ1-6|.|TRBV11-2
CASSETGTGFSPLHF
TGTGCCAGCAGCGAAACCGGGACAGGGTTCTCACCCCTCCACTTT
>.|TRBJ1-1|once|TRBV12-5
CASGLVTGVSTEAFF
TGTGCTAGTGGTTTGGTGACGGGGGTGAGCACTGAAGCTTTCTTT
>.|TRBJ1-2|.|TRBV6-4
CASSGGSGNGYTF
TGTGCCAGCAGTGGAGGTTCGGGGAATGGCTACACCTTC
>TRBD1|TRBJ1-2|.|TRBV9
CASSAQQGPAGYGYTF
TGTGCCAGCAGCGCGCAACAGGGGCCGGCGGGCTATGGCTACACCTTC
>.|TRBJ2-7|.|TRBV19
CASTYRALKQYF
TGTGCCAGTACCTACAGGGCCCTCAAGCAGTACTTC
>.|TRBJ1-6|.|TRBV11-3
CASSLDPRTRQLEYSPLHF
TGTGCCAGCAGCTTAGACCCACGGACCCGACAGCTTGAATATTCACCCCTCCACTTT
>TRBD1|TRBJ1-1|.|TRBV2
CASSEVAGGRAFF
TGTGCCAGCAGTGAGGTGGCAGGGGGCCGGGCTTTCTTT
>.|TRBJ2-3|.|TRBV12-3/TRBV12-4
CASTSGSTDTQYF
TGTGCCAGCACAAGCGGGAGCACAGATACGCAGTATTTT
>.|TRBJ1-1|few|TRBV11-3
CASSFGGAEAFF
TGTGCCAGCAGCTTTGGGGGGGCTGAAGCTTTCTTT
>.|TRBJ1-4|few|TRBV6-2/TRBV6-3
CASSSRREQNEKLFF
TGTGCCAGCAGTTCCCGACGGGAACAGAATGAAAAACTGTTTTTT
>TRBD1|TRBJ1-4|.|TRBV30
CAIDRDGEKLFF
TGTGCTATAGACAGGGACGGCGAAAAACTGTTTTTT
>.|TRBJ1-6|.|TRBV5-4
CASSLGGSSSYNSPLHF
TGTGCCAGCAGCTTGGGAGGGTCAAGCTCCTATAATTCACCCCTCCACTTT
>TRBD2|TRBJ2-1|.|TRBV5-1
CASSPRGLAGVGEQFF
TGCGCCAGCAGCCCAAGGGGACTAGCGGGGGTGGGTGAGCAGTTCTTC
>TRBD1|TRBJ1-3|.|TRBV4-2
CASSPQTGAGGNTIYF
TGTGCCAGCAGCCCTCAAACAGGGGCTGGTGGAAACACCATATATTTT
>TRBD1|TRBJ2-7|.|TRBV11-1
CASSFGTGVSYEQYF
TGTGCCAGCAGCTTCGGGACAGGGGTATCCTACGAGCAGTACTTC
>.|TRBJ1-5|.|TRBV15
CATSSEDRHQPQHF
TGTGCCACCAGCAGTGAAGACAGGCATCAGCCCCAGCATTTT
>TRBD1|TRBJ1-5|.|TRBV27
CASSLQGANQPQHF
TGTGCCAGCAGTTTACAGGGGGCCAATCAGCCCCAGCATTTT
>TRBD1|TRBJ2-7|few|TRBV5-1
CASSDSGGLHEQYF
TGCGCCAGCAGCGATTCAGGGGGCCTCCACGAGCAGTACTTC